This T cell receptor (beta chain) stems from a study of T cells in Graves' hyperthyroidism and ophthalmopathy. What was amplified from RNA transcripts were TCR beta CDR3 regions. Researchers ran a first-round RT-PCR on the TCR CDR3 using the HTBI primer set. TCRdb recomputed calls from the multiplex PCR reads with MiXCR, one row per CDR3 protein. The table lists some 690,000 distinct CDR3 sequences, roughly 17% of them singletons. The hyperthyroidism was newly diagnosed and had lasted under 2 months; the patients were aged 18 to 65. PBMCs stemmed from approximately 10 ml fresh peripheral blood. The germline V gene encodes CDR1 LGHDT and CDR2 YNNKEL (reference sequence). The CDR3 has 11 residues. V lost 2 bases and J lost 6, with 5 bases in between.

The sequenced sample consisted of blood. The clonotype comes from a man over 45 with Graves' hyperthyroidism. The J gene is TRBJ2-7, the V gene TRBV3-1, with no clear D. The CDR3 bases are TGTGCCAGCAGCCAATCTCTCGAGCAGTACTTC. This codes for CASSQSLEQYF.